This TCR beta chain was sequenced for a study of T cell responses to AZD1222 COVID-19 vaccine. Using immunoSEQ multiplex PCR, the repertoire was profiled, and TCRdb retains in-frame clones only, with some absent. The sample includes some 150,000 clones, approximately 85% seen only once; the top ten take about 4%. CDR1 MNHNS and CDR2 SASEGT come from the germline V gene. V lost 2 bases, J lost 0 bases, and 11 bases stayed unmatched. The CDR3 has 18 residues. A remark on this clone: Its target is not known.

Study-wide findings and caveats: Most donors were white British and more were female, and clonal diversity was possibly underestimated.

The source of this sequence is an adult in good health. The sequenced sample was peripheral blood, obtained on day 0 of MenACWY control vaccination. The chain carries TRBV6-1 and TRBJ1-1, with 8 bases lining up with TRBD1. The CDR3 protein is CASSEWAGYRGLNTEAFF. As DNA, the CDR3 is TGTGCCAGCAGTGAATGGGCGGGCTACAGGGGGTTGAACACTGAAGCTTTCTTT.